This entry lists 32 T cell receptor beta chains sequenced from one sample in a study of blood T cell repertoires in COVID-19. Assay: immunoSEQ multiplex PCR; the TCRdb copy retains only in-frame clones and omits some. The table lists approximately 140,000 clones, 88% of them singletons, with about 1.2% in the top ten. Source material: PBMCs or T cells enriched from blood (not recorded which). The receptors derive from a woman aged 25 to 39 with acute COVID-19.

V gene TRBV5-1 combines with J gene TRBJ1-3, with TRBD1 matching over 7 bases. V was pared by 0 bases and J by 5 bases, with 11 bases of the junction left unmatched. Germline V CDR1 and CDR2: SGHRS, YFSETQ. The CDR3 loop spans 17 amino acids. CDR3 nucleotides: TGCGCCAGCAGCTTGGATGGGACAGAGAAGGGACGAAACACCATATATTTT. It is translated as CASSLDGTEKGRNTIYF.

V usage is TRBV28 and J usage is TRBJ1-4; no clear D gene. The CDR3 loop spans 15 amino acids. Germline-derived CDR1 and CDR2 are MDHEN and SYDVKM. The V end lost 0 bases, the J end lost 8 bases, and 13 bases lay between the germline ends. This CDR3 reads CASSLWPGLNEKLFF. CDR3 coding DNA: TGTGCCAGCAGTTTATGGCCGGGTTTGAACGAAAAACTGTTTTTT. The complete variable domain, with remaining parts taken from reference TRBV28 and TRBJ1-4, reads DVKVTQSSRYLVKRTGEKVFLECVQDMDHENMFWYRQDPGLGLRLIYFSYDVKMKEKGDIPEGYSVSREKKERFSLILESASTNQTSMYLCASSLWPGLNEKLFFGSGTQLSVL.

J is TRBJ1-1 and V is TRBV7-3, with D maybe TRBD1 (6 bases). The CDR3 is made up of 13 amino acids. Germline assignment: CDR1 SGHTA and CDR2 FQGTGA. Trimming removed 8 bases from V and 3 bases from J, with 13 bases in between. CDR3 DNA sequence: TGTGCCAGCCTACAGGGCACGGACACTGAAGCTTTCTTT. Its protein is CASLQGTDTEAFF.

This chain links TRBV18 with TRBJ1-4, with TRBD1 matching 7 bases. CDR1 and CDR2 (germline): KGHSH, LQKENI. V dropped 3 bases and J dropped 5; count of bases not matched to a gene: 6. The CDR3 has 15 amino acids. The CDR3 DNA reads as TGTGCCAGCTCACCGGGACAGCCGTGGAATGAAAAACTGTTTTTT. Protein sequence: CASSPGQPWNEKLFF.

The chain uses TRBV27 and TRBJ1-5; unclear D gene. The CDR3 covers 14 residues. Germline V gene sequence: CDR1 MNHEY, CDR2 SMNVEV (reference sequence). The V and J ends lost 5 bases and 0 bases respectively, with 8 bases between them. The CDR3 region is CASSATHSNQPQHF. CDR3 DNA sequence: TGTGCCAGCAGTGCGACACATAGCAATCAGCCCCAGCATTTT.

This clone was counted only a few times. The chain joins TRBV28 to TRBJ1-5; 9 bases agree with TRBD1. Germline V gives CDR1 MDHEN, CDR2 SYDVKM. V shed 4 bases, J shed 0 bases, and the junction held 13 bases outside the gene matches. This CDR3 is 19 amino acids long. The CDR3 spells CASSSRPGQGAYSNQPQHF. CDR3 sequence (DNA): TGTGCCAGCAGTTCCCGGCCGGGACAGGGCGCTTATAGCAATCAGCCCCAGCATTTT.

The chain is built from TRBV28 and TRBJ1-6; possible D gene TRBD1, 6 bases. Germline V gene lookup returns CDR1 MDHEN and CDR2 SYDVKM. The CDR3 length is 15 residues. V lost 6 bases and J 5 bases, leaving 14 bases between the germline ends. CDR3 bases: TGTGCCAGCAGCCCTGTACAGGGAGATAATTCACCCCTCCACTTT. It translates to CASSPVQGDNSPLHF.

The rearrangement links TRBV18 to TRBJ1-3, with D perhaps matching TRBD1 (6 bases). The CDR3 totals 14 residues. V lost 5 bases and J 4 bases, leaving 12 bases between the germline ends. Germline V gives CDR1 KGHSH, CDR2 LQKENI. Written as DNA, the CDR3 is TGTGCCAGCTCAGAGAGACAGGACGGAAACACCATATATTTT. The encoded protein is CASSERQDGNTIYF.

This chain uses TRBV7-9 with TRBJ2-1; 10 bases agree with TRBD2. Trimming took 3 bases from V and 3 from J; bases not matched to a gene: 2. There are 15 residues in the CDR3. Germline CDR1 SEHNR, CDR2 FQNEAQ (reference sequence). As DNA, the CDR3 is TGTGCCAGCAGCTTCACTAGCGGGGACTACAATGAGCAGTTCTTC. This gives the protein CASSFTSGDYNEQFF.

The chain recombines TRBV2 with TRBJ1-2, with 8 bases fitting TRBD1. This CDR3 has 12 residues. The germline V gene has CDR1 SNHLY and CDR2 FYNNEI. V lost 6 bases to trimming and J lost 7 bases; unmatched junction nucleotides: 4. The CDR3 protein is CASRTGGGGYTF. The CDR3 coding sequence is TGTGCCAGCAGAACAGGGGGAGGTGGCTACACCTTC.

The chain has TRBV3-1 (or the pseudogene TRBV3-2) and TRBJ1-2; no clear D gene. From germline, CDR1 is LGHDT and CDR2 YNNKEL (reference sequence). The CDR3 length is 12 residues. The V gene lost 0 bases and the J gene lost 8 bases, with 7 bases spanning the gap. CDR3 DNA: TGTGCCAGCAGCCAAGATCGAGGGGGCTACACCTTC. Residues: CASSQDRGGYTF.

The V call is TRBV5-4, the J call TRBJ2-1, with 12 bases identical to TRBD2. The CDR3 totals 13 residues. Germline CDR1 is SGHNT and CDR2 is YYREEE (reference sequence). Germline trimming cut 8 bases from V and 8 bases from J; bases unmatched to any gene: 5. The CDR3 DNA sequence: TGTGCCAGTGGACTAGCGGGGTGGGATGAGCAGTTCTTC. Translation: CASGLAGWDEQFF.

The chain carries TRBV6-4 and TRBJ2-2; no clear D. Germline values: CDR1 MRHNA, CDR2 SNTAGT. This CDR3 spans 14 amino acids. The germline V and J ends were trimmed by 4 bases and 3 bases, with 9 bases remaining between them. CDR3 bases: TGTGCCAGCAGTGTCCCGAGGTACACCGGGGAGCTGTTTTTT. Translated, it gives CASSVPRYTGELFF.

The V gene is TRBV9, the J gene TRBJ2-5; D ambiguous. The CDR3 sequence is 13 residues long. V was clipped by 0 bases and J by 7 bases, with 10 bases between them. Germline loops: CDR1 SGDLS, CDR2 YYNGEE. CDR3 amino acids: CASSVDPPGTQYF. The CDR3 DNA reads TGTGCCAGCAGCGTAGACCCTCCGGGGACCCAGTACTTC. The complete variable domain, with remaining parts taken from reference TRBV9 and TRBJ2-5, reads DSGVTQTPKHLITATGQRVTLRCSPRSGDLSVYWYQQSLDQGLQFLIQYYNGEERAKGNILERFSAQQFPDLHSELNLSSLELGDSALYFCASSVDPPGTQYFGPGTRLLVL.

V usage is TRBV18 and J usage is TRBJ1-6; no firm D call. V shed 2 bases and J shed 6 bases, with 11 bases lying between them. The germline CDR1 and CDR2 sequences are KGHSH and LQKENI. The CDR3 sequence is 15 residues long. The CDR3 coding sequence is TGTGCCAGCTCACCATCTGACTTTTTTAATTCACCCCTCCACTTT. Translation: CASSPSDFFNSPLHF.

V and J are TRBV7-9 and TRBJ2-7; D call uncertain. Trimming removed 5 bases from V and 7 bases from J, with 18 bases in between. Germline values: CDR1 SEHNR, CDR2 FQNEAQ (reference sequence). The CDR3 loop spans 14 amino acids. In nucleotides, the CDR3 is TGTGCCAGCAGCCTCCTAGGAGACCCGGTAGAGCAGTACTTC. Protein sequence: CASSLLGDPVEQYF.

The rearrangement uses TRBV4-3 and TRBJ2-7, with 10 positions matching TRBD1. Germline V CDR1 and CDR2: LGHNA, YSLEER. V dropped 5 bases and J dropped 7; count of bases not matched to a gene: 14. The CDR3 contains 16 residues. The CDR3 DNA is TGCGCCAGCAGCTCCTCCCTTGGGACAGGGGCGCGTGAGCAGTACTTC. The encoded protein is CASSSSLGTGAREQYF.

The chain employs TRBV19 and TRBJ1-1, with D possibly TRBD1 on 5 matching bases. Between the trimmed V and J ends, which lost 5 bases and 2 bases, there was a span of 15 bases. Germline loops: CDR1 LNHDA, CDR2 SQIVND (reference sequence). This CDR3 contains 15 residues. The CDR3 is CASSPSSTANTEAFF. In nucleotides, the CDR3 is TGTGCCAGTAGTCCATCATCGACAGCCAACACTGAAGCTTTCTTT.

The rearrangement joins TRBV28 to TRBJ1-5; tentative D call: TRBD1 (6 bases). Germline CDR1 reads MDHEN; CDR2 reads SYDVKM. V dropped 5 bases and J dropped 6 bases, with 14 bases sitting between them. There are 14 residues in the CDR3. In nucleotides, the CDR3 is TGTGCCAGCAGTCTCCCAGGGGAGAGTCAGCCCCAGCATTTT. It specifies CASSLPGESQPQHF.

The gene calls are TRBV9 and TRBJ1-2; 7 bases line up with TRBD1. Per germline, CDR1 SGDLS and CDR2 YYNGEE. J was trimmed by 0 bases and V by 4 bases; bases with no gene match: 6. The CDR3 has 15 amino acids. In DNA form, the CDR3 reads TGTGCCAGCAGCACCTCGGGACAGTCTAACTATGGCTACACCTTC. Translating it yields CASSTSGQSNYGYTF.

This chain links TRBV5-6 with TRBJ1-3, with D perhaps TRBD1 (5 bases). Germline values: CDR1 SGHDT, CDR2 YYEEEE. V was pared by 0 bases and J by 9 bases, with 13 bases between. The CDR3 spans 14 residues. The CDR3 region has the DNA TGTGCCAGCAGCTTGGCGGACGGGGGTGGCACCATATATTTT. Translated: CASSLADGGGTIYF.

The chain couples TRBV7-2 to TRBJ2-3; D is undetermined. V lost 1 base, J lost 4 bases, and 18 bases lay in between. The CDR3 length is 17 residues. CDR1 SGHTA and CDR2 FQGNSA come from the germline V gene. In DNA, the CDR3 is TGTGCCAGCAGCTTAGTGAACCTTGGTACTAAGGCAGATACGCAGTATTTT. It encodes CASSLVNLGTKADTQYF.

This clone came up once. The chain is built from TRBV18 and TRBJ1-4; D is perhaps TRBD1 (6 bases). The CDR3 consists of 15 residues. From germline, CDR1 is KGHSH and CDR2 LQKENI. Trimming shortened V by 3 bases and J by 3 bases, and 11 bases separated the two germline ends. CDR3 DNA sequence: TGTGCCAGCTCACCGAAACAGGGACCTAATGAAAAACTGTTTTTT. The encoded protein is CASSPKQGPNEKLFF.

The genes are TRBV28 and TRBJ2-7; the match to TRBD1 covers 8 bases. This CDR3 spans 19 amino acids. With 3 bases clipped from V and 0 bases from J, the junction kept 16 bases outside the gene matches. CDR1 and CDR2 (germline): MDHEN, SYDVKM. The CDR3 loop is CASSFQWPYRDRPSYEQYF. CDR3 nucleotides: TGTGCCAGCAGTTTCCAATGGCCTTACCGGGACAGGCCCTCCTACGAGCAGTACTTC.

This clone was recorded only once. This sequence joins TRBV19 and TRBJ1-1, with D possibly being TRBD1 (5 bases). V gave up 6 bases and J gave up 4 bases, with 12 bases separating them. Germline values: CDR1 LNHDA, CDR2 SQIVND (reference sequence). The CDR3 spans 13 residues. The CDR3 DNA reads TGTGCCAGTAGCAGGGTTTACCCCACTGAAGCTTTCTTT. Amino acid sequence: CASSRVYPTEAFF.

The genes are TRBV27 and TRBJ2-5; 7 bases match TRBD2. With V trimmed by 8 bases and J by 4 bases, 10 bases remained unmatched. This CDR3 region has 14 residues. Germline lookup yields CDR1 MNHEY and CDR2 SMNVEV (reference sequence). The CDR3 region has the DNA TGTGCCAGCCGTCCTCAGGGAGGGCTAGAGACCCAGTACTTC. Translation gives CASRPQGGLETQYF.

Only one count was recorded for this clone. CDR3 sequence (DNA): TGCAGCGTGCGAGACAGGGCCAACGTCCTGACTTTC. Residues: CSVRDRANVLTF. This sequence joins TRBV29-1 and TRBJ2-6; D not resolved. The germline V gene has CDR1 SQVTM and CDR2 ANQGSEA. The CDR3 sequence is 12 residues long. V dropped 6 bases and J dropped 5 bases, with 8 bases sitting between them.

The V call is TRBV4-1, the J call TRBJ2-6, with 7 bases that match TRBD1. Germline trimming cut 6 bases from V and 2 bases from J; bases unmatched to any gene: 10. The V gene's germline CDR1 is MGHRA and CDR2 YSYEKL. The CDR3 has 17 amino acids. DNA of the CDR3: TGCGCCAGCAGGAAGCCAGGGGGTACGGCTGGGGCCAACGTCCTGACTTTC. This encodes CASRKPGGTAGANVLTF.

DNA of the CDR3: TGTGCCAGCAGGGGACAGGGAATGTCGGATTCACCCCTCCACTTT. It specifies CASRGQGMSDSPLHF. The chain combines TRBV6-4 with TRBJ1-6; TRBD1 matches at 9 bases. This CDR3 is built from 15 residues. The germline gives CDR1 MRHNA, CDR2 SNTAGT. V lost 6 bases, J lost 8 bases, and 8 bases stayed unmatched.

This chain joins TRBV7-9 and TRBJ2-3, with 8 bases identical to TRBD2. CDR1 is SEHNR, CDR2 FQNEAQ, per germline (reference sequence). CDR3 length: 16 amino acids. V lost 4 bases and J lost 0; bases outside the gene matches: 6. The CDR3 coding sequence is TGTGCCAGCAGCTCCTACAGCGGGAGCAGCACAGATACGCAGTATTTT. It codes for CASSSYSGSSTDTQYF.

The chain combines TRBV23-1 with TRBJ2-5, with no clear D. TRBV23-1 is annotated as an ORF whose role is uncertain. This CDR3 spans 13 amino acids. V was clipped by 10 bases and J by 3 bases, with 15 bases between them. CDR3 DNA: TGCGCCAACGTAGGCGGCAGAGAAGAGACCCAGTACTTC. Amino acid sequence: CANVGGREETQYF.

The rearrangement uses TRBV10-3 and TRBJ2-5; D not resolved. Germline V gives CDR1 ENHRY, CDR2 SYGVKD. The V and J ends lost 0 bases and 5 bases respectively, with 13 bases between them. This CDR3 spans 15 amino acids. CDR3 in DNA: TGTGCCATCAGTGAGTCGACATATATTCCGGAGACCCAGTACTTC. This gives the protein CAISESTYIPETQYF.